The rows below give T cell receptor beta chains drawn from one sample of a study of blood T cell repertoires in COVID-19. Method: immunoSEQ multiplex PCR; TCRdb's copy keeps in-frame clones and lacks some. The repertoire holds under 400,000 clones, with about nine tenths as singletons. Material for sequencing was peripheral blood. Receptors originate from a woman younger than 45 with COVID-19, enrolled during active disease. The CDR3 runs from the conserved cysteine through the conserved F or W. A D gene is named only where the DNA matches it firmly. Only some rows state a clone size, as once, few, many or a class for expanded clones.

clone_size d_call j_call v_call cdr3_nt cdr3_aa
- TRBD1 TRBJ1-6 TRBV3-1/TRBV3-2 TGTGCCAGCAGCACCGGGACAGAAAATTCACCCCTCCACTTT CASSTGTENSPLHF
- - TRBJ2-5 TRBV2 TGTGCCAGCAGTGAATTGAGATCGGGAGAGACCCAGTACTTC CASSELRSGETQYF
- - TRBJ2-2 TRBV27 TGTGCCAGCAGCGTCGGAGGGTGGACCGGGGAGCTGTTTTTT CASSVGGWTGELFF
- TRBD1 TRBJ2-4 TRBV6-5 TGTGCCAGCAGTCTGACAGGGGCCAAAAACATTCAGTACTTC CASSLTGAKNIQYF
- - TRBJ1-5 TRBV21-1 TGTGCCAGCAGCAAATTGGGCAGGGCAAATAGCAATCAGCCCCAGCATTTT CASSKLGRANSNQPQHF
- - TRBJ2-4 TRBV4-2 TGTGCCAGCAGCCAAGTCCTGGGCAGAACCAAAAACATTCAGTACTTC CASSQVLGRTKNIQYF
- TRBD2 TRBJ2-2 TRBV5-4 TGTGCCAGCAGCCCGGGGGGGGTGGACACCGGGGAGCTGTTTTTT CASSPGGVDTGELFF
- - TRBJ1-2 TRBV6-5 TGTGCCAGCAGTTCAGGGTACTATGGCTACACCTTC CASSSGYYGYTF
- - TRBJ1-5 TRBV18 TGTGCCAGCCCCTGGAGTATCAGCGTATGGAGGGTATACCCCCAGCATTTT CASPWSISVWRVYPQHF
- - TRBJ1-3 TRBV14 TGTGCCAGCAGCCAAACAGGGTCTGGAAACACCATATATTTT CASSQTGSGNTIYF
- - TRBJ1-1 TRBV7-6 TGTGCCAGCAGCTTAGATTTAGGCGGGGAGGACACTGAAGCTTTCTTT CASSLDLGGEDTEAFF
few - TRBJ1-1 TRBV28 TGTGCCAGCAGTTTAAAAGCGGGGGAGACTTTCTTT CASSLKAGETFF
- - TRBJ1-1 TRBV3-1/TRBV3-2 TGTGCCAGCAGCCGCCTGCAGCTAGACAGTGAAGCTTTCTTT CASSRLQLDSEAFF
- - TRBJ1-1 TRBV12-2 TGTGCAAGTCGCTTAACAGGGCTCGGCAGGGGAGGGGACTCGAACACTGAAGCTTTCTTT CASRLTGLGRGGDSNTEAFF
- TRBD1 TRBJ1-1 TRBV7-9 TGTGCCAGCAGAGGTACAGGGGCCGTGGGCACTGAAGCTTTCTTT CASRGTGAVGTEAFF
- - TRBJ1-1 TRBV2 TGTGCCAGCAGGACAGGCTACACTGAAGCTTTCTTT CASRTGYTEAFF
- - TRBJ1-2 TRBV6-5 TGTGCCAGCAGACCGGACATCCGCTATGGCTACACCTTC CASRPDIRYGYTF
- - TRBJ1-1 TRBV11-2 TGTGCCAGCAGCCCAACAGGGTCGGGTTTGGGCACTGAAGCTTTCTTT CASSPTGSGLGTEAFF
- - TRBJ2-4 TRBV5-6 TGTGCCAGCAGCTTGGCAGGGCCGCGAGCCAAAAACATTCAGTACTTC CASSLAGPRAKNIQYF
- TRBD1 TRBJ2-4 TRBV2 TGTGCCAGCAGTGAAGGAGGATTAAGGGGGCTAGCCAAAAACATTCAGTACTTC CASSEGGLRGLAKNIQYF
- - TRBJ1-2 TRBV2 TGTGCCTCTGAGGGCACTAACTATGGCTACACCTTC CASEGTNYGYTF
- TRBD2 TRBJ2-7 TRBV4-2 TGTGCCAGCAGCCAAGAATCGGGCGGGGGAGCCTACGAGCAGTACTTC CASSQESGGGAYEQYF
- - TRBJ1-2 TRBV6-5 TGTGCCAGCAGTTCACGACAGCGAGGCTACACCTTC CASSSRQRGYTF
- - TRBJ1-1 TRBV5-6 TGTGCCAGCAGCCCGTTGAGTGGGAGGAACACTGAAGCTTTCTTT CASSPLSGRNTEAFF
- - TRBJ2-5 TRBV2 TGTGCCAGCAGTGTTAGGGGTCAGACCCAGTACTTC CASSVRGQTQYF
once TRBD1 TRBJ1-5 TRBV19 TGTGCCAGTAGTCCGGCCGGGACAGGGGCTTTAAATCAGCCCCAGCATTTT CASSPAGTGALNQPQHF
- TRBD1 TRBJ1-2 TRBV30 TGTGCCTGGAGTGAACGGACAGGTTATGGCTACACCTTC CAWSERTGYGYTF
- - TRBJ2-5 TRBV23-1 TGCGCCAGCAGTCAATTTATTAGCCGGATCCAAGAGACCCAGTACTTC CASSQFISRIQETQYF
once - TRBJ1-1 TRBV18 TGTGCCAGCTCACCAGGGCAGGACACTGAAGCTTTCTTT CASSPGQDTEAFF
- TRBD2 TRBJ2-3 TRBV5-1 TGCGCCAGCAGCTTTAGCGGGGGGGCAGGGGCCGATACGCAGTATTTT CASSFSGGAGADTQYF
- - TRBJ1-4 TRBV7-2 TGTGCCAGCAGCTTAGTTGGGGCAGGGCCTAATGAAAAACTGTTTTTT CASSLVGAGPNEKLFF
- - TRBJ1-2 TRBV7-2 TGTGCCAGCAGCTTAGGAGGCCCTTCCCTGATCTATGGCTACACCTTC CASSLGGPSLIYGYTF
- - TRBJ2-3 TRBV4-1 TGCGCCAGCAGCCAAGATCTCCTGTCAGATACGCAGTATTTT CASSQDLLSDTQYF
- TRBD2 TRBJ2-6 TRBV30 TGTGCCTGGAGTGTAATCTGGCGGGGGGCCATCTCTGGGGCCAACGTCCTGACTTTC CAWSVIWRGAISGANVLTF
once - TRBJ2-1 TRBV3-1/TRBV3-2 TGTGCCAGCAGCCGCCGGGACTCCCGCAATGAGCAGTTCTTC CASSRRDSRNEQFF
- - TRBJ1-1 TRBV5-1 TGCGCCAGCAGCAACCTGGGAGGGACAAACACTGAAGCTTTCTTT CASSNLGGTNTEAFF
- TRBD2 TRBJ2-2 TRBV24-1 TGTGCCACCAGCCGCCCCAGGGGGGCGAGAGGGACTAGCGGGGTACAGTCGAACACCGGGGAGCTGTTTTTT CATSRPRGARGTSGVQSNTGELFF